The source of this T cell receptor beta chain is a study of T cell responses to AZD1222 COVID-19 vaccine. With 8 bases removed from V and 2 bases from J, the gap between germline ends came to 16 bases. From germline, CDR1 is MNHEY and CDR2 SMNVEV (reference sequence). The CDR3 contains 14 residues. Findings and caveats of the study: Just a handful of AZD1222 recipients were seropositive at baseline.

A few counts support this clone. The antigen is unknown. Sequencing used immunoSEQ multiplex PCR; TCRdb keeps in-frame clones, though not all of them. Here the sample spans about 120,000 clones, 85% to 95% being singletons. The receptor was isolated from an adult who received the AZD1222 COVID-19 vaccine. The rearrangement joins TRBV27 to TRBJ2-7; D remains unclear. This sample comprised peripheral blood, obtained 28 days after the second AZD1222 dose. In DNA, the CDR3 is TGTGCCAGCTCCCCCAACGGCTCCCCCTACGAGCAGTACTTC. Protein product: CASSPNGSPYEQYF.